The present entry profiles one T cell receptor (beta chain) with its context. Its antigen is undetermined. The CDR3 is made up of 12 amino acids. V was pared by 5 bases and J by 6 bases, with 9 bases between. Germline values: CDR1 MDHEN, CDR2 SYDVKM. This sample was taken from a study of cytomegalovirus exposure and HLA in healthy donors. Study results and limitations: Diagnosis of cytomegalovirus status made by the classifier reportedly showed high specificity and sensitivity. TCR beta V segments were, for the most part, productive about 87% or about 30% of the time in an earlier analysis. A few chains tied to CMV proved CMV antigen-specific in vitro. Association of roughly 17,000 TCR beta sequences with HLA alleles was found at 0.05 false discovery rate in a later analysis.

The PCR used 60 Vbeta and 13 Jbeta primers. Assay: immunoSEQ multiplex PCR; the TCRdb copy retains only in-frame clones and omits some. The data show roughly 170,000 clones, with roughly 80% seen just once and roughly 5.2% held by the top ten. V usage is TRBV28 and J usage is TRBJ2-3; D perhaps matches TRBD2 (5 bases). Sequencing used PBMCs. This receptor was identified in a man aged 18 to 29 in good health and CMV-seronegative. The CDR3: CASSPIADTQYF. Here the CDR3 DNA reads TGTGCCAGCAGTCCCATAGCGGATACGCAGTATTTT.